This section outlines one T cell receptor (beta chain) sequence together with its context. Its antigen remains unknown. With 60 Vbeta and 13 Jbeta primers, the PCR was carried out. Measured with immunoSEQ multiplex PCR; TCRdb has only the in-frame clones, and not every one. The sample has about 140,000 clones; the top ten hold under 2.5%. This record comes from a study of cytomegalovirus exposure and HLA in healthy donors. Trimming left V 2 bases short and J 11 bases short, with 18 bases between. The CDR3 length is 14 residues. Germline loops: CDR1 MNHEY, CDR2 SMNVEV (reference sequence). Study-level points and caveats: For TCR beta chains, V- and J-gene trimming was later linked to a missense DCLRE1C variant. The authors listed approximately 150 TCR beta chains as cytomegalovirus-associated.

This TCR was sampled from a woman under 30 in good health and CMV-seronegative. The rearrangement joins TRBV27 to TRBJ2-5; weak D call: TRBD2 (5 bases). Material for sequencing was PBMCs. CDR3 loop: CASSLGPPGGEQYF. For the CDR3, the DNA is TGTGCCAGCAGTTTAGGGCCCCCGGGTGGGGAGCAGTACTTC.